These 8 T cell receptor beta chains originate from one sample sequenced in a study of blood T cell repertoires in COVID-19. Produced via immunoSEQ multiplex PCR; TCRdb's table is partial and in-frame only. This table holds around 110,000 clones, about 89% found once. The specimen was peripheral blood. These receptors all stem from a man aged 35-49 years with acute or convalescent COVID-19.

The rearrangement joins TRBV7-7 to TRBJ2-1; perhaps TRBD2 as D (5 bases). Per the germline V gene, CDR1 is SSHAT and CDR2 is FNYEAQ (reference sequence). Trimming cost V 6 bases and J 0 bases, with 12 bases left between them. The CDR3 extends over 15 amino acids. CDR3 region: CASSLSVLSYNEQFF. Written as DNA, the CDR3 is TGTGCCAGCAGTCTTAGCGTCCTCTCCTACAATGAGCAGTTCTTC.

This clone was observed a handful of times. The CDR3 is CASSPGLAGNYGELFF. CDR3 nucleotide sequence: TGTGCCAGCAGCCCTGGGCTAGCGGGGAATTACGGGGAGCTGTTTTTT. V usage is TRBV3-1 (or the pseudogene TRBV3-2) and J usage is TRBJ2-2; 9 bases map to TRBD2. Per germline, CDR1 LGHDT and CDR2 YNNKEL (reference sequence). This CDR3 has 16 amino acids. Trimming cost V 4 bases and J 7 bases; bases outside gene matches: 10.

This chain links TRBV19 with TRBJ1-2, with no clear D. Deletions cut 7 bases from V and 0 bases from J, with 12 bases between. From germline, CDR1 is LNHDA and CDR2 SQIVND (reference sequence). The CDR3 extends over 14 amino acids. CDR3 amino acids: CASTSLAANYGYTF. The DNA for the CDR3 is TGTGCCAGTACCTCCCTGGCGGCTAACTATGGCTACACCTTC.

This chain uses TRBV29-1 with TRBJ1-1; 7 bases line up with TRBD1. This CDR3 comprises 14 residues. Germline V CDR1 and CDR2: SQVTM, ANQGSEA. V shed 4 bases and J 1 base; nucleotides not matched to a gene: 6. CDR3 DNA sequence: TGCAGCGTTGTGACCGGGACAGCGAACACTGAAGCTTTCTTT. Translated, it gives CSVVTGTANTEAFF. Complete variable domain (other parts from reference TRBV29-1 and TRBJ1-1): SAVISQKPSRDICQRGTSLTIQCQVDSQVTMMFWYRQQPGQSLTLIATANQGSEATYESGFVIDKFPISRPNLTFSTLTVSNMSPEDSSIYLCSVVTGTANTEAFFGQGTRLTVV.

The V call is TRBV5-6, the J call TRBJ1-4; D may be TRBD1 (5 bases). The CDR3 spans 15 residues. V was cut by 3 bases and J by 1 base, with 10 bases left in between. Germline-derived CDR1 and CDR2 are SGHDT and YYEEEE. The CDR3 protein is CASSWGVGTNEKLFF. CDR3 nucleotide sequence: TGTGCCAGCAGCTGGGGGGTAGGAACTAATGAAAAACTGTTTTTT.

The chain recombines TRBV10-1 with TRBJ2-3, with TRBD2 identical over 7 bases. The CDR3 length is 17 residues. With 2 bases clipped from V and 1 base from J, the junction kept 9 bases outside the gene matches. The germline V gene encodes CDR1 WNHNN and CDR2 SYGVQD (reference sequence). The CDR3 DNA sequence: TGCGCCAGCAGTGAGCGACTAGCCGTTCGGGGCACAGATACGCAGTATTTT. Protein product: CASSERLAVRGTDTQYF.

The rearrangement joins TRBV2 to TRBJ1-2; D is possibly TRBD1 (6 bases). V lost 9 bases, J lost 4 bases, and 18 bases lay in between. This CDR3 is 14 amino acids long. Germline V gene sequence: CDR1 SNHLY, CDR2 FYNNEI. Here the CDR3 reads CASLATTGTYGYTF. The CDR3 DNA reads TGTGCCAGTCTTGCTACAACAGGGACCTATGGCTACACCTTC.

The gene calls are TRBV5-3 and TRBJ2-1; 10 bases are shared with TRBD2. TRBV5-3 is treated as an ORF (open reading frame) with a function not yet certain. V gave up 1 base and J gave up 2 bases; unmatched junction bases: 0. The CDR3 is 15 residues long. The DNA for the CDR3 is TGTGCCAGAAGCTTGCTAGCGGGAGCCTACAATGAGCAGTTCTTC. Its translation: CARSLLAGAYNEQFF.